This T cell receptor beta chain was documented in a study of monozygotic twins with inflammatory bowel disease. Study-wide results and caveats: TCRbeta diversity (inverse Simpson) was lower in IBD patients than in healthy co-twins.

TCRdb re-called the 5' RACE reads; one entry per CDR3 protein, DNA not given. Its table lists 350,000 to 550,000 distinct CDR3 sequences. The germline V gene has CDR1 SGHAT and CDR2 FQNNGV. This CDR3 is 16 amino acids long. As concerns this clonotype: Its antigen is not identified.

V usage is TRBV11-2 and J usage is TRBJ2-1. The sample was blood. This sequence was found in a human donor with ulcerative colitis or Crohn's disease, or a healthy co-twin of an affected twin (not recorded which). CDR3 sequence reads: CASSLGSSRGYNEQFF.